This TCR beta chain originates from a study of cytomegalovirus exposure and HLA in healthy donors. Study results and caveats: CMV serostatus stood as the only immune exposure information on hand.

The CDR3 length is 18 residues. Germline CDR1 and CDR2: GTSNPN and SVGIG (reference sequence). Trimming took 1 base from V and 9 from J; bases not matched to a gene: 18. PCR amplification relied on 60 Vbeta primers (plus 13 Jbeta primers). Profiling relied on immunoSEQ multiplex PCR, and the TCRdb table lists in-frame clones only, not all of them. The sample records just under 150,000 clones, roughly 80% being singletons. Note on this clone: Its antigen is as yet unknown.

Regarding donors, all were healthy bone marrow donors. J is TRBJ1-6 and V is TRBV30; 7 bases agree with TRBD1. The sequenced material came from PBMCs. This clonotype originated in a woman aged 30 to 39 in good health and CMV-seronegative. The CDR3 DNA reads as TGTGCCTGGAGTGGAACAGGGGTGTTACCCTTGTTTGGTTCACCCCTCCACTTT. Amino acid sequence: CAWSGTGVLPLFGSPLHF.